The subject of this entry is one T cell receptor (beta chain). TCRdb re-called the 5' RACE reads through MiXCR, storing one row per CDR3 protein. The data hold about 300,000 distinct CDR3 sequences, with over 9% observed a single time. This specimen comes from a study of identical twins. Germline lookup yields CDR1 SGHAT and CDR2 FQNNGV. Unmatched junction bases numbered 11, after V lost 3 bases and J lost 5 bases. The CDR3 runs 16 residues. These data were likewise used in another study, on yellow fever vaccine responses in identical twins.

The chain links TRBV11-2 to TRBJ2-3, with 7 bases identical to TRBD1. The TCR was taken from a woman between 18 and 29 years old in good health. Sequenced input: CD8+ T cells sorted from blood. CDR3 DNA sequence: TGTGCCAGCAGCTTTACAGGGGCCTTTTATGAAGATACGCAGTATTTT. It specifies CASSFTGAFYEDTQYF.